Here is one T cell receptor (beta chain) with its context. This clonotype was detected many times. Its antigen remains undetermined. No quality values exist for individual bases; no much larger clone is one base distant. The sample is drawn from a study of T cells in Graves' hyperthyroidism and ophthalmopathy (dated by TCRdb to between 2017 and 2020). Regarding the complete study: Peripheral blood was sampled at the time of initial diagnosis, prior to any treatment. For training and testing, the 100 or so patients in the discovery cohort were randomly divided in a 7:3 ratio. Prospective prediction of ophthalmopathy was tested in an independent validation cohort consisting of 18 hyperthyroidism patients and 15 or so patients who later progressed to ophthalmopathy. Once sampling was done, hyperthyroidism patients were given methimazole at a starting dose of 30 mg daily, whereas ophthalmopathy patients were given high-dose intravenous methylprednisolone. A discovery cohort of approximately 97 patients, about 44 with Graves' ophthalmopathy and 55 to 60 with stable Graves' hyperthyroidism, was used to find distinguishing TCR V-J signatures. In about 6 Graves' hyperthyroidism patients, the study also compared T-cell repertoires from thyroid tissue with T-cell repertoires from blood. The paper reports TCR Vbeta CDR3 sequencing of 140 or so peripheral blood samples: approximately 41 ophthalmopathy, under 85 hyperthyroidism and around 17 progressor patients.

The germline V and J ends show losses of 5 bases and 8 bases respectively, and no gene match explains 9 bases of the junction. Including cysteine and phenylalanine, the CDR3 has 13 amino acids. The only DNA kept is the CDR3, 39 bases in frame from the first base. The germline V gene yields SQVTM for CDR1 and ANQGSEA for CDR2. The TCR beta CDR3 regions were amplified from the RNA transcripts. The first round of RT-PCR for the TCR CDR3 was performed with the HTBI primer set and the Qiagen OneStep RT-PCR kit. Libraries were constructed in a second round of multiplex PCR, after which size selection and purification were carried out. Libraries were sequenced paired-end with 100 bp reads on an Illumina HiSeq2000. As for how the authors treated the data: SOAPnuke was used to process the raw data, with reads discarded if the reads contained adapters or uncalled bases, had a mean Phred below 15, or lacked an exact constant-primer or identifier match. COPE v1.2.5 was used to merge high-quality paired reads, and clonotypes were defined as unique nucleotide sequences. Clonotypes were aligned to IMGT TRBV, TRBD and TRBJ reference segments using MiTCR v1.1. The analysis was restricted to V-J combinations with a frequency above 0.0001, which together covered around 99% of the repertoires. The TCS score was defined as F50 (clonal expansion) divided by E x V (chaos), with BLOSUM62-based TCRdist calculated between CDR3 peptides within each V-J. Welch's t-statistics and random forest reduced 450 to 600 V-J features to 13, which were used in a naive Bayes classifier (R e1071). TCRdb trimmed public reads at Q25 via fastp, called clones via MiXCR and kept in-frame beta chains. Rows with a matching CDR3 protein are joined into one entry that keeps the most common DNA and genes. TCRdb assigned the V and J calls; the authors' analysis was not used. Counted in this sample were 300,000 to 450,000 distinct CDR3 sequences; about 14% of them appeared once. The ten largest clones take up less than 20% of the sample.

Moderately to severely active disease, a Clinical Activity Score of at least 3, a NOSPECS grade of at least 4, and a duration under 3 months were present in ophthalmopathy patients. Exclusion was applied to patients with uncontrolled infections, other autoimmune diseases, pregnancy or lactation. Clinical symptoms, serum thyroxine and TRAb, thyroid ultrasound, and orbital computed tomography formed the basis for the diagnoses. PBMCs were isolated from roughly 10 ml of fresh peripheral blood by Ficoll-Paque density gradient centrifugation. Total RNA was extracted using Trizol reagent, and RNA quality was assessed on an Agilent 2100 Bioanalyzer. Broader findings and caveats from the paper: Most expanded thyroid clonotypes (frequency above 0.001) were also detected in blood, suggesting blood repertoires may reflect thyroid immune responses. In validation, progression to ophthalmopathy was predicted by the model with around 70% sensitivity and 72.22% specificity, a median of roughly six months before onset. Ophthalmopathy was separated from stable hyperthyroidism by a 13 V-J signature model, with around 90% sensitivity and approximately 84% specificity obtained in cross-validation and 80%/75% obtained in testing. No statistical method was used to set the sample size in advance, and investigators knew the group allocation.

Recombination linked TRBV29-1 to TRBJ2-1; TRBD2 aligns with 7 central bases. The source is a woman in her thirties with Graves' ophthalmopathy. Specimen: blood. The DNA sequence is as follows: TGCAGCGTTAGCGGGGCGACCCTCGATGAGCAGTTCTTC. It specifies CSVSGATLDEQFF.